The 5 T cell receptor beta chains in this list originate from one sample, sequenced in a study of technical replicates of blood from a handful of donors. Profiling relied on immunoSEQ multiplex PCR, and the TCRdb table lists in-frame clones only, not all of them. The sample yields 75,000 to 85,000 clones, roughly 77% seen once. The sample comprised PBMCs. These receptor sequences come from a human donor in good health. Some clones in this sample may be carry-over from other donors' samples.

This clone was detected once. The V call is TRBV14, the J call TRBJ2-7, with D unresolved. Trimming took off 3 bases at V and 5 bases at J, with 8 bases between the two ends. The CDR3 sequence is 12 residues long. The germline CDR1 and CDR2 sequences are SGHDN and FVKESK. The CDR3 DNA follows: TGTGCCAGCAGCCATCTGAGGCACGAGCAGTACTTC. Translation: CASSHLRHEQYF.

The genes are TRBV12-5 and TRBJ2-3, with D perhaps matching TRBD1 (6 bases). Per the germline V gene, CDR1 is LGHNT and CDR2 is FRNRAP. Deletions cut 2 bases from V and 3 bases from J, with 21 bases between. This CDR3 region has 18 residues. As DNA, the CDR3 is TGTGCTAGTGGTTTGCCCACCGTATACAGGGAAGTTACAGATACGCAGTATTTT. As protein: CASGLPTVYREVTDTQYF. Together with reference TRBV12-5 and TRBJ2-3, the CDR3 gives the full variable domain: DARVTQTPRHKVTEMGQEVTMRCQPILGHNTVFWYRQTMMQGLELLAYFRNRAPLDDSGMPKDRFSAEMPDATLATLKIQPSEPRDSAVYFCASGLPTVYREVTDTQYFGPGTRLTVL.

V is TRBV25-1 and J is TRBJ1-6; D is uncertain. The CDR3 contains 17 residues. V dropped 1 base and J dropped 10 bases, with 20 bases sitting between them. Germline CDR1 is MGHDK and CDR2 is SYGVNS. The CDR3: CASSESGPGSWGSPLHF. The CDR3 DNA is TGTGCCAGCAGTGAATCGGGCCCCGGGAGCTGGGGATCACCCCTCCACTTT.

This rearrangement joins TRBV6-5 to TRBJ1-2; the D is unclear. V lost 4 bases to trimming and J lost 0 bases, with 12 bases between them. Looked up from germline, CDR1 is MNHEY and CDR2 is SVGAGI. The CDR3 has 15 amino acids. In DNA, the CDR3 is TGTGCCAGCAGTTTAGGAGCGTACTCTAACTATGGCTACACCTTC. The encoded protein is CASSLGAYSNYGYTF.

The chain uses TRBV5-1 and TRBJ2-7; TRBD1 aligns across 8 bases. Germline CDR1 reads SGHRS; CDR2 reads YFSETQ. The CDR3 sequence is 16 residues long. Trimming cost V 5 bases and J 4 bases; bases outside gene matches: 14. CDR3 loop: CASRSGQGGLRYEQYF. Here the CDR3 DNA reads TGCGCCAGCAGATCAGGACAGGGCGGACTAAGGTACGAGCAGTACTTC.